This T cell receptor (beta chain) was identified in a study of T cell responses to AZD1222 COVID-19 vaccine. Points from the study as a whole: Repertoires in all cases were sampled only once the peak T cell response had passed.

Some clones are missing from TCRdb's copy, which holds only in-frame ones; the method was immunoSEQ multiplex PCR. Altogether over 50,000 clones are present, more than 75% being singletons, with the ten largest covering roughly 5.2%. Germline V gives CDR1 MNHEY, CDR2 SMNVEV (reference sequence). The CDR3 extends over 12 amino acids. V was clipped by 4 bases and J by 16 bases; unmatched bases: 5. This clone occurred once. No antigen is known for it. This sequence joins TRBV27 and TRBJ1-6; 9 positions match TRBD1. This clonotype was obtained from an adult who received the AZD1222 COVID-19 vaccine. The sequences come from peripheral blood, collected 28 days after the second AZD1222 dose. For the CDR3, the DNA is TGTGCCAGCAGTTGGACAGGGGCCTTACTCCACTTT. As protein: CASSWTGALLHF.